These T cell receptor beta chains were read from a single sample in a study of blood T cell repertoires in COVID-19. TCRdb keeps only in-frame clones here, not all; method: immunoSEQ multiplex PCR. The table has 270,000 or so clones, around nine tenths seen once. Sequenced: PBMCs or T cells enriched from blood (not recorded which). These receptors were taken from a woman aged 18-30 years who had recovered from COVID-19. Both conserved end residues are part of each CDR3. Each record gives: clone size, D gene, J gene, V gene, CDR3 protein, CDR3 DNA. The D gene is left open where the match is weak. Where a row states a size, it is once, few, many or the class of an expanded clone; other rows omit it.

>few|.|TRBJ1-5|TRBV5-5
CASSLTLGGSNQPQHF
TGTGCCAGCAGCCTAACCCTGGGGGGTTCCAATCAGCCCCAGCATTTT
>.|TRBD2|TRBJ2-5|TRBV9
CASSVASGGGETQYF
TGTGCCAGCAGCGTGGCTAGCGGGGGTGGAGAGACCCAGTACTTC
>.|TRBD1|TRBJ1-1|TRBV9
CASSVFPLKGAWNTEAFF
TGTGCCAGCAGCGTCTTCCCATTAAAGGGGGCCTGGAACACTGAAGCTTTCTTT
>.|TRBD1|TRBJ1-2|TRBV5-4
CASSSVDRAKGYTF
TGTGCCAGCAGCTCAGTGGACAGGGCGAAAGGCTACACCTTC
>.|TRBD2|TRBJ2-3|TRBV5-4
CASSSLAGGSPTDTQYF
TGTGCCAGCAGCTCCCTAGCGGGGGGGAGTCCGACAGATACGCAGTATTTT
>.|.|TRBJ2-5|TRBV10-3
CAISADISQETQYF
TGTGCCATCAGTGCCGACATATCTCAAGAGACCCAGTACTTC
>.|TRBD2|TRBJ2-3|TRBV7-8
CASSLTGGGADTQYF
TGTGCCAGCAGCTTAACGGGCGGGGGGGCAGATACGCAGTATTTT
>once|TRBD1|TRBJ2-7|TRBV11-3
CASSATGGKSYEQYF
TGTGCCAGCAGCGCAACAGGGGGCAAATCCTACGAGCAGTACTTC
>.|TRBD2|TRBJ2-7|TRBV4-1
CASSTERTSGTYEQYF
TGCGCCAGCAGCACAGAGAGGACTAGCGGGACCTACGAGCAGTACTTC
>.|.|TRBJ1-1|TRBV4-1
CASSQARLGEGTEAFF
TGCGCCAGCAGCCAAGCCCGACTTGGGGAGGGGACTGAAGCTTTCTTT
>.|TRBD2|TRBJ2-1|TRBV5-1
CASSLTSGEVNEQFF
TGCGCCAGCAGCTTGACTAGCGGGGAGGTCAATGAGCAGTTCTTC
>once|TRBD1|TRBJ2-1|TRBV4-1
CASSQWTGKTYNEQFF
TGCGCCAGCAGCCAGTGGACAGGCAAGACCTACAATGAGCAGTTCTTC
>.|TRBD2|TRBJ2-3|TRBV4-3
CASSQGLSGGVTDTQYF
TGCGCCAGCAGCCAAGGTCTGAGCGGGGGGGTGACAGATACGCAGTATTTT
>.|TRBD1|TRBJ1-5|TRBV28
CASSLRTGFNQPQHF
TGTGCCAGCAGTTTGAGGACAGGGTTCAATCAGCCCCAGCATTTT
>.|.|TRBJ2-1|TRBV7-3
CASSQAFGEQFF
TGTGCCAGCAGCCAAGCATTCGGTGAGCAGTTCTTC
>.|.|TRBJ1-4|TRBV5-1
CASSLVAGSEKLFF
TGCGCCAGCAGCTTGGTTGCGGGCAGTGAAAAACTGTTTTTT
>.|.|TRBJ2-3|TRBV28
CASSPLESTDTQYF
TGTGCCAGCAGTCCCCTCGAGAGCACAGATACGCAGTATTTT
>.|TRBD2|TRBJ2-3|TRBV3-1/TRBV3-2
CASSQRRAGGLDTQYF
TGTGCCAGCAGCCAAAGGCGAGCGGGAGGTCTAGATACGCAGTATTTT
>.|TRBD1|TRBJ1-1|TRBV4-1
CASSQEVRGWQAFF
TGCGCCAGCAGCCAAGAAGTCAGGGGGTGGCAAGCTTTCTTT
>.|TRBD1|TRBJ1-2|TRBV25-1
CASSSPGQLNYGYTF
TGTGCCAGCAGCTCCCCGGGACAGCTCAACTATGGCTACACCTTC
>.|.|TRBJ2-5|TRBV10-3
CAISTILNSEETQYF
TGTGCCATCAGTACTATCTTAAATTCGGAAGAGACCCAGTACTTC
>.|TRBD1|TRBJ1-2|TRBV18
CASSPGQGHYGYTF
TGTGCCAGCTCACCGGGACAGGGGCACTATGGCTACACCTTC
>.|TRBD2|TRBJ2-2|TRBV10-3
CAISEGLVNTGELFF
TGTGCCATCAGTGAGGGACTAGTGAACACCGGGGAGCTGTTTTTT
>once|TRBD1|TRBJ1-2|TRBV6-5
CASSYRTGDGYTF
TGTGCCAGCAGTTACAGGACAGGGGATGGCTACACCTTC
>.|.|TRBJ1-5|TRBV4-1
CASSQDARAYTVSNQPQHF
TGCGCCAGCAGCCAAGATGCCAGGGCCTACACCGTTAGCAATCAGCCCCAGCATTTT
>.|.|TRBJ2-1|TRBV6-5
CASSYRYSSYNEQFF
TGTGCCAGCAGTTATCGATACAGCTCCTACAATGAGCAGTTCTTC
>.|TRBD1|TRBJ1-5|TRBV24-1
CATSEGTGGYQPQHF
TGTGCCACCAGTGAGGGGACAGGGGGCTACCAGCCCCAGCATTTT
>.|.|TRBJ1-4|TRBV27
CASSLGGGNEKLFF
TGTGCCAGCAGTTTGGGGGGAGGGAATGAAAAACTGTTTTTT
>.|.|TRBJ2-1|TRBV7-2
CASSLTGIGGEQFF
TGTGCCAGCAGCTTAACGGGGATAGGCGGGGAGCAGTTCTTC
>.|.|TRBJ2-7|TRBV11-2
CASSSGHTSYEQYF
TGTGCCAGCAGCTCCGGACATACCTCCTACGAGCAGTACTTC
>once|.|TRBJ1-2|TRBV4-2
CASSQEGLGLTGYTF
TGTGCCAGCAGCCAAGAAGGACTCGGTCTGACTGGCTACACCTTC
>.|.|TRBJ2-1|TRBV14
CASSHMGSRNSYNEQFF
TGTGCCAGCAGCCATATGGGGAGCAGAAACTCCTACAATGAGCAGTTCTTC
>.|.|TRBJ2-7|TRBV7-9
CASSLLVSYEQYF
TGTGCCAGCAGCTTACTAGTCTCCTACGAGCAGTACTTC
>.|TRBD2|TRBJ2-3|TRBV7-2
CASSWTSGSTDTQYF
TGTGCCAGCAGCTGGACTAGCGGGAGCACAGATACGCAGTATTTT
>.|TRBD1|TRBJ1-2|TRBV7-9
CASSFPGQGIGYTF
TGTGCCAGCAGCTTCCCGGGACAGGGGATTGGCTACACCTTC
>.|.|TRBJ2-5|TRBV12-3/TRBV12-4
CASSPVEGETQYF
TGTGCCAGCAGTCCGGTGGAGGGTGAGACCCAGTACTTC
>.|.|TRBJ2-2|TRBV2
CASWGDDGELFF
TGTGCCAGCTGGGGGGACGACGGGGAGCTGTTTTTT
>.|TRBD2|TRBJ2-7|TRBV6-5
CASMLAGVGYEQYF
TGTGCCAGCATGTTAGCGGGGGTCGGCTACGAGCAGTACTTC
>.|TRBD1|TRBJ2-7|TRBV28
CASSSSIMGGTGPYEQYF
TGTGCCAGCAGTTCCTCCATAATGGGGGGGACAGGGCCCTACGAGCAGTACTTC
>.|.|TRBJ1-1|TRBV3-1/TRBV3-2
CASSRARGTMNTEAFF
TGTGCCAGCAGTAGGGCCAGGGGAACCATGAACACTGAAGCTTTCTTT
>.|TRBD2|TRBJ2-5|TRBV5-4
CASSLRSSGSHQETQYF
TGTGCCAGCAGCTTGAGGTCTAGCGGGAGCCATCAAGAGACCCAGTACTTC
>.|.|TRBJ2-7|TRBV11-2
CASSLERGVYEQYF
TGTGCCAGCAGCTTAGAGCGGGGCGTCTACGAGCAGTACTTC
>.|TRBD2|TRBJ2-7|TRBV19
CASSVTGGGSYEQYF
TGTGCCAGTAGTGTGACGGGAGGAGGGTCCTACGAGCAGTACTTC
>once|.|TRBJ2-5|TRBV2
CASRVRQGKTAGETQYF
TGTGCCAGCAGGGTTCGGCAGGGGAAGACCGCCGGAGAGACCCAGTACTTC
>.|TRBD1|TRBJ1-2|TRBV5-6
CASSLKGDRGLEGTF
TGTGCCAGCAGCTTGAAGGGGGACAGGGGGCTTGAGGGCACCTTC